This T cell receptor beta chain derives from a study of T cells in Graves' hyperthyroidism and ophthalmopathy. CDR1 and CDR2 from the germline V gene are SGHTA and FQGTGA. The CDR3 consists of 16 residues. Trimming at V came to 5 bases and at J to 6 bases, leaving 9 bases not matched to a gene. Researchers amplified the TCR beta CDR3 regions from RNA transcripts. The TCR CDR3 first-round RT-PCR relied on the HTBI primer set. TCRdb passed the multiplex PCR reads through MiXCR, listing each CDR3 protein once. The table has 500,000 to 600,000 distinct CDR3 sequences, just under 20% seen once. This chain connects TRBV7-3 to TRBJ2-1; 11 nucleotides align to TRBD2. Sequences were obtained from blood. The receptor was derived from a middle-aged man with Graves' ophthalmopathy. The CDR3 reads CASSPTPTSGINEQFF. In DNA form, the CDR3 reads TGTGCCAGCAGCCCTACCCCGACTAGCGGGATCAATGAGCAGTTCTTC.